These 31 T cell receptor beta chains share one sample of origin, sequenced in a study of control samples from healthy donors and cancer patients (dated by TCRdb to the early 2020s). The library relied on the immunoSEQ multiplex PCR assay. TCRdb stores this immuneACCESS table with in-frame sequences only. Part of the clones is absent; in the studies checked, under half of the shortfall reflects unresolved V genes, and no reason is known for the rest. Present in this sample are some 100,000 clones, roughly nine tenths of which were seen just once. The ten largest clones add up to about 1.3% of the sample. The sequencing sample was made of blood. The receptors come from a woman in her forties or fifties in good health.

The CDR3 DNA reads TGTGCCAGTAGTCTTACCTCAACAGGGAAAGAGACCCAGTACTTC. This encodes CASSLTSTGKETQYF. The gene calls are TRBV19 and TRBJ2-5, with D perhaps matching TRBD1 (6 bases). Germline V CDR1 and CDR2: LNHDA, SQIVND (reference sequence). CDR3 size: 15 residues. The V end lost 5 bases, the J end lost 3 bases, and 16 bases lay between the germline ends.

This clone was detected only once. Other DNA sequences of this sample code for an identical CDR3. The rearrangement joins TRBV18 to TRBJ1-1; 7 nucleotides match TRBD1. The CDR3 is made up of 15 amino acids. The V segment lost 3 bases and the J segment 1 base; nucleotides outside the gene matches: 5. Germline V CDR1 and CDR2: KGHSH, LQKENI. The chain's CDR3 is CASSPRQGGNTEAFF. The CDR3 DNA follows: TGTGCCAGCTCACCCCGACAGGGTGGGAACACTGAAGCTTTCTTT.

The rearrangement links TRBV2 to TRBJ2-5; tentatively, D is TRBD1 or TRBD2 (5 bases each). Germline V CDR1 and CDR2: SNHLY, FYNNEI. The CDR3 contains 16 residues. The ends were cut back, 7 bases at V and 6 bases at J, with 24 bases in the middle. The CDR3 sequence is CASIPIWDQKGQTQYF. In nucleotides, the CDR3 is TGTGCCAGCATCCCAATCTGGGACCAGAAGGGACAGACCCAGTACTTC.

V usage is TRBV19 and J usage is TRBJ1-1; D not resolved. V lost 5 bases to trimming and J lost 0 bases, with 10 bases between them. Per germline, CDR1 LNHDA and CDR2 SQIVND (reference sequence). There are 14 residues in the CDR3. The chain's CDR3 is CASSSQTMNTEAFF. The CDR3 coding sequence is TGTGCCAGTAGTTCGCAAACAATGAACACTGAAGCTTTCTTT.

This rearrangement joins TRBV29-1 to TRBJ2-7; the D gene is possibly TRBD1 (5 bases). The germline V and J ends were trimmed by 7 bases and 1 base, with 14 bases remaining between them. The CDR3 length is 13 residues. Per germline, CDR1 SQVTM and CDR2 ANQGSEA. The DNA for the CDR3 is TGCAGCGGCCTCATTGGGGCATCCTACGAGCAGTACTTC. Its translation: CSGLIGASYEQYF.

The chain joins TRBV29-1 to TRBJ1-1, with TRBD1 matching 7 bases. The CDR3 runs to 15 residues. Germline assignment: CDR1 SQVTM and CDR2 ANQGSEA. The J segment lost 0 bases and the V segment lost 5 bases, leaving 9 bases of the junction unmatched. The CDR3 is CSVTPLGQLNTEAFF. The DNA of the CDR3 is TGCAGCGTTACCCCCCTGGGACAGTTGAACACTGAAGCTTTCTTT.

The chain links TRBV6-1 to TRBJ2-3; TRBD2 matches 10 bases. The CDR3 is made up of 15 amino acids. Unmatched junction bases numbered 1, after V lost 2 bases and J lost 2 bases. CDR1 and CDR2 (germline): MNHNS, SASEGT. The CDR3 here is CASSELAGDTDTQYF. CDR3 DNA: TGTGCCAGCAGTGAACTAGCGGGGGACACAGATACGCAGTATTTT.

J is TRBJ2-7 and V is TRBV5-1, with 9 positions matching TRBD2. V lost 2 bases and J lost 5; bases outside the gene matches: 2. The CDR3 runs 13 residues. Per germline, CDR1 SGHRS and CDR2 YFSETQ. CDR3 bases: TGCGCCAGCAGCTTTGCGGGAGGGAACGAGCAGTACTTC. Amino acid sequence: CASSFAGGNEQYF.

This chain connects TRBV5-4 to TRBJ2-3; 7 nucleotides match TRBD1. Trimming removed 1 base from V and 6 bases from J; junction bases left unmatched: 14. Germline CDR1 SGHNT, CDR2 YYREEE (reference sequence). CDR3 size: 17 residues. CDR3 DNA: TGTGCCAGCAGCTTGCGTAGGGGGCAGCTGAGGAGCGATACGCAGTATTTT. This codes for CASSLRRGQLRSDTQYF.

This clone was seen just once. The chain joins TRBV2 to TRBJ2-5; D possibly matches TRBD1 or TRBD2 (6 bases each). With 0 bases removed from V and 5 bases from J, the gap between germline ends came to 13 bases. CDR1 SNHLY and CDR2 FYNNEI come from the germline V gene. The CDR3 is 15 amino acids. The chain's CDR3 is CASSEAWGAGETQYF. The CDR3 DNA sequence: TGTGCCAGCAGTGAAGCGTGGGGGGCCGGGGAGACCCAGTACTTC.

V gene TRBV6-5 combines with J gene TRBJ2-1; 15 positions agree with TRBD2. V shed 4 bases and J 14 bases; nucleotides not matched to a gene: 9. Germline CDR1 and CDR2: MNHEY and SVGAGI. This CDR3 has 15 residues. The CDR3 region is CASSSWTSGGAVEFF. The CDR3 DNA reads TGTGCCAGCAGTTCCTGGACTAGCGGGGGGGCAGTGGAGTTCTTC.

This clone was counted once. The chain couples TRBV5-1 to TRBJ2-2, with no clear D. The germline V gene encodes CDR1 SGHRS and CDR2 YFSETQ. This CDR3 contains 15 residues. Trimming stripped 0 bases from V and 3 bases from J, with 9 bases between. In nucleotides, the CDR3 is TGCGCCAGCAGCTTGGAGGTGCCCGACACCGGGGAGCTGTTTTTT. Amino acids: CASSLEVPDTGELFF.

This chain connects TRBV5-4 to TRBJ2-7; D possibly corresponds to TRBD2 (6 bases). Deletions cut 3 bases from V and 6 bases from J, with 13 bases between. The CDR3 covers 13 residues. Germline lookup yields CDR1 SGHNT and CDR2 YYREEE (reference sequence). CDR3 nucleotide sequence: TGTGCCAGCAGCTACGGGGGACCCTCCGAGCAGTACTTC. This translates into CASSYGGPSEQYF. The full variable domain, in which reference TRBV5-4 and TRBJ2-7 provide the parts outside the CDR3, is ETGVTQSPTHLIKTRGQQVTLRCSSQSGHNTVSWYQQALGQGPQFIFQYYREEENGRGNFPPRFSGLQFPNYSSELNVNALELDDSALYLCASSYGGPSEQYFGPGTRLTVT.

V gene TRBV7-2 combines with J gene TRBJ2-1, with 9 bases identical to TRBD2. Germline CDR1 is SGHTA and CDR2 is FQGNSA. The V and J ends lost 5 bases and 6 bases, in that order; junction bases with no gene match: 14. The CDR3 is made up of 17 amino acids. This CDR3 is CASSPGFPRGGSNEQFF. CDR3 nucleotide sequence: TGTGCCAGCAGCCCCGGGTTTCCGCGGGGGGGGAGCAATGAGCAGTTCTTC.

This clone appeared a single time. The chain employs TRBV19 and TRBJ2-3; unclear D gene. The CDR3 has 13 residues. Trimming took 2 bases from V and 6 from J, leaving 9 bases between them. The V gene's germline CDR1 is LNHDA and CDR2 SQIVND (reference sequence). CDR3 nucleotide sequence: TGTGCCAGTAGTATATCCTTGAGGGATACGCAGTATTTT. It translates to CASSISLRDTQYF.

The chain combines TRBV5-6 with TRBJ2-7; no reliable D call. Germline loops: CDR1 SGHDT, CDR2 YYEEEE. This CDR3 has 12 amino acids. The V gene lost 0 bases and the J gene lost 5 bases, with 6 bases spanning the gap. The CDR3 nucleotides read TGTGCCAGCAGCTTGGTGGCTAACGAGCAGTACTTC. The encoded protein is CASSLVANEQYF.

Remarks on this clone: Mismatch with germline at one junction end may stem from a read error. The rearrangement uses TRBV3-1 (or the pseudogene TRBV3-2) and TRBJ2-2; tentatively, D is TRBD1 or TRBD2 (7 bases each). The CDR3 runs 15 residues. The germline gives CDR1 LGHDT, CDR2 YNNKEL (reference sequence). The CDR3 DNA sequence: TGTGCCAGCGGCCAGGGGGGGCGTTACACCGGGGAGCTGTTTTTT. The encoded protein is CASGQGGRYTGELFF.

This chain uses TRBV28 with TRBJ1-1; TRBD1 is a possible D gene (6 bases). CDR1 is MDHEN, CDR2 SYDVKM, per germline. This CDR3 is built from 15 residues. V lost 3 bases and J lost 1, with 12 bases in between. DNA of the CDR3: TGTGCCAGCAGTTTGGGGGGCTTGGGGAACACTGAAGCTTTCTTT. Translating gives CASSLGGLGNTEAFF.

The genes are TRBV2 and TRBJ1-6; tentative D call: TRBD1 (5 bases). The germline gives CDR1 SNHLY, CDR2 FYNNEI. Trimming cost V 7 bases and J 8 bases, with 15 bases left between them. The CDR3 runs to 14 residues. The CDR3 is CASTGRAVDSPLHF. CDR3 in DNA: TGTGCCAGCACTGGCAGGGCGGTGGATTCACCCCTCCACTTT.

The chain combines TRBV27 with TRBJ2-5, with TRBD1 identical over 9 bases. The CDR3 contains 17 residues. The V gene end was trimmed by 5 bases and the J gene end by 0 bases; junction bases not matched to a gene: 10. Germline V lookup: CDR1 MNHEY, CDR2 SMNVEV (reference sequence). The CDR3 coding sequence is TGTGCCAGCAGTGCAAACAGGGGGCGCTCGTACCAAGAGACCCAGTACTTC. Its protein product is CASSANRGRSYQETQYF.

The rearrangement joins TRBV18 to TRBJ2-3; D is undetermined. There are 13 residues in the CDR3. Germline V gene data show CDR1 as KGHSH and CDR2 as LQKENI. V lost 1 base, J lost 5 bases, and 7 bases lay in between. The CDR3 bases are TGTGCCAGCTCACCACAAGGGTTAGATACGCAGTATTTT. Translated: CASSPQGLDTQYF.

The chain couples TRBV28 to TRBJ1-5; D not certain. Between the trimmed V and J ends, which lost 5 bases and 6 bases, there was a span of 17 bases. From germline, CDR1 is MDHEN and CDR2 SYDVKM. The CDR3 contains 15 residues. The CDR3 region is CASSRSRVRGQPQHF. The CDR3 DNA is TGTGCCAGCAGTAGGAGTAGGGTGCGGGGTCAGCCCCAGCATTTT. Complete variable domain (other parts from reference TRBV28 and TRBJ1-5): DVKVTQSSRYLVKRTGEKVFLECVQDMDHENMFWYRQDPGLGLRLIYFSYDVKMKEKGDIPEGYSVSREKKERFSLILESASTNQTSMYLCASSRSRVRGQPQHFGDGTRLSIL.

CDR3 nucleotides: TGTGCCAGCAGTTTTTTGTCGACTAGCGCTGAGACCCAGTACTTC. Amino acid sequence: CASSFLSTSAETQYF. The genes are TRBV6-2 or TRBV6-3 and TRBJ2-5, with TRBD2 identical over 8 bases. With V trimmed by 4 bases and J by 5 bases, 9 bases remained unmatched. Germline lookup yields CDR1 MNHEY and CDR2 SVGEGT. The CDR3 is 15 residues long.

The chain's CDR3 is CASSLAFTWGSPLHF. CDR3 sequence (DNA): TGTGCCAGCAGTTTGGCATTTACTTGGGGTTCACCCCTCCACTTT. This chain uses TRBV6-5 with TRBJ1-6; D gene uncertain. The CDR3 extends over 15 amino acids. V lost 4 bases and J 9 bases, leaving 16 bases between the germline ends. Germline V gene lookup returns CDR1 MNHEY and CDR2 SVGAGI.

The chain recombines TRBV6-5 with TRBJ2-2; D not certain. The CDR3 length is 12 residues. The germline gives CDR1 MNHEY, CDR2 SVGAGI. V dropped 7 bases and J dropped 3 bases, with 6 bases sitting between them. Here the CDR3 reads CASNGYTGELFF. As DNA, the CDR3 is TGTGCCAGCAACGGGTACACCGGGGAGCTGTTTTTT.

V is TRBV9 and J is TRBJ2-7; either TRBD1 or TRBD2 may fit D (7 bases each). Germline assignment: CDR1 SGDLS and CDR2 YYNGEE. Trimming pared 0 bases from V and 4 bases from J, leaving 14 bases between. This CDR3 is 15 amino acids long. The CDR3 spells CASSVGPGGAYEQYF. For the CDR3, the DNA is TGTGCCAGCAGCGTAGGCCCAGGGGGGGCGTACGAGCAGTACTTC.

The rearrangement links TRBV20-1 to TRBJ2-7, with a tentative D call TRBD1 (6 bases). Germline V lookup: CDR1 DFQATT, CDR2 SNEGSKA (reference sequence). The CDR3 totals 11 residues. Trimming took 6 bases from V and 2 from J, leaving 8 bases between them. This chain's CDR3 is CSAGTTYEQYF. The CDR3 DNA reads TGCAGTGCCGGGACAACCTACGAGCAGTACTTC.

The chain recombines TRBV4-1 with TRBJ2-1; the D gene is possibly TRBD1 (6 bases). V was clipped by 1 base and J by 5 bases, with 15 bases between them. Germline-derived CDR1 and CDR2 are MGHRA and YSYEKL. The CDR3 loop spans 16 amino acids. CDR3 nucleotide sequence: TGCGCCAGCAGCCAAGGATTTCTCCAGGGGAACAATGAGCAGTTCTTC. Translation: CASSQGFLQGNNEQFF.

V usage is TRBV28 and J usage is TRBJ2-2; D is uncertain. The V gene lost 3 bases and the J gene lost 5 bases, with 10 bases spanning the gap. CDR3 length: 14 amino acids. Germline CDR1 reads MDHEN; CDR2 reads SYDVKM. CDR3 in DNA: TGTGCCAGCAGTTTTCAAAGGTGGACCGGGGAGCTGTTTTTT. Translated, it gives CASSFQRWTGELFF.

A single count supports this clone. J is TRBJ2-2 and V is TRBV28; D uncertain. This CDR3 contains 12 residues. The germline CDR1 and CDR2 sequences are MDHEN and SYDVKM. Trimming removed 3 bases from V and 6 bases from J, with 5 bases in between. This CDR3 is CASSFRSGELFF. The DNA for the CDR3 is TGTGCCAGCAGTTTTAGATCCGGGGAGCTGTTTTTT.

V and J are TRBV21-1 and TRBJ1-1; the table's D gene call, TRBD1, was not cross checked with the DNA. TRBV21-1 is a pseudogene. The CDR3 is 14 amino acids. The CDR3 DNA follows: TGTGCCGGCTGGGTCGACAGGGGGCAAACTGAAGCTTTCTTT. Translated: CAGWVDRGQTEAFF.